A selection of T cell receptor beta chains follows, all from one sample in a study of Ad26.COV2.S vaccination and SARS-CoV-2 variants. TCRdb's copy holds only in-frame clones and misses some; the assay was immunoSEQ multiplex PCR. The top ten hold 2.5% to 3.5% of the sample, which has just over 350,000 clones, about 85% seen once. The sample was peripheral blood, taken in a trial of Ad26.COV2.S vaccine versus placebo. The receptor source for this set is a person between 18 and 59 years old who received the Ad26.COV2.S COVID-19 vaccine or a placebo. The CDR3 runs from the conserved cysteine through the conserved F or W. The D gene is left open where the match is weak. Not all rows give a size; the values are once, few, many and, for expanded clones, a class.

j_call d_call clone_size v_call cdr3_nt cdr3_aa
TRBJ1-1 TRBD1 - TRBV11-2 TGTGCCAGCAGCTCCGGGACAGGGGGCACTGAAGCTTTCTTT CASSSGTGGTEAFF
TRBJ1-6 - once TRBV27 TGTGCCAGCAGCCCCAGACCTCCCTATAATTCACCCCTCCACTTT CASSPRPPYNSPLHF
TRBJ2-3 - once TRBV6-6 TGTGCCAGCAGCCTAGGTGTTTACGGCACAGATACGCAGTATTTT CASSLGVYGTDTQYF
TRBJ2-7 TRBD1 - TRBV18 TGTGCCAGCTCACCCAGGGGGCTGAACGAGCAGTACTTC CASSPRGLNEQYF
TRBJ2-5 TRBD2 - TRBV3-1/TRBV3-2 TGTGCCAGCAGCCGGGGAAGCGGGGCGAACCAAGAGACCCAGTACTTC CASSRGSGANQETQYF
TRBJ1-5 TRBD1 - TRBV12-3/TRBV12-4 TGTGCCAGCAGTCGACAGGGGGCTCAGCCCCAGCATTTT CASSRQGAQPQHF
TRBJ1-5 TRBD1 - TRBV6-2/TRBV6-3 TGTGCCAGCAGCATCATGACAGGGGGGGTCGGCAATCAGCCCCAGCATTTT CASSIMTGGVGNQPQHF
TRBJ2-3 TRBD2 - TRBV7-8 TGTGCCAGCAGCACTCGACTAGCGGGGGTGATCACAGATACGCAGTATTTT CASSTRLAGVITDTQYF
TRBJ2-1 - - TRBV3-1/TRBV3-2 TGTGCCAGCAGCCATACGGTCGGACCTCGGGAAGAGCAGTTCTTC CASSHTVGPREEQFF
TRBJ2-7 - - TRBV19 TGTGCCAGTGGGGACGGAGGCATTTACGAGCAGTACTTC CASGDGGIYEQYF
TRBJ2-1 TRBD1 - TRBV28 TGTGCCAGCAGTACAAATACAGGGGGCATCTCCTACAATGAGCAGTTCTTC CASSTNTGGISYNEQFF
TRBJ1-3 - - TRBV6-5 TGTGCCAGCAGTTACTCGACGGGGAACACCATATATTTT CASSYSTGNTIYF
TRBJ1-2 - - TRBV24-1 TGTGCCACCAGTGATTTAGGGCGCGGCTACACCTTC CATSDLGRGYTF
TRBJ1-6 - - TRBV19 TGTGCCAGTAGTCTCCCGCTCGGGGCAGGGTCTTATTCACCCCTCCACTTT CASSLPLGAGSYSPLHF
TRBJ2-1 TRBD1 - TRBV9 TGTGCCAGCAGCCCAAATCCAGGGGGTGCCTGGAATGAGCAGTTCTTC CASSPNPGGAWNEQFF
TRBJ1-6 - few TRBV7-2 TGTGCCAGCAGCGCGAGGGGACAAAGTAATTCACCCCTCCACTTT CASSARGQSNSPLHF
TRBJ2-3 TRBD2 - TRBV28 TGTGCCAGCAGTCCACCGGGACTAGCGGGAGCAGATACGCAGTATTTT CASSPPGLAGADTQYF
TRBJ2-7 TRBD2 - TRBV3-1/TRBV3-2 TGTGCCAGCAGCCAAACGATCGGGACTATCAGGTACTACGAGCAGTACTTC CASSQTIGTIRYYEQYF
TRBJ1-1 - - TRBV7-2 TGTGCCAGCAGATTGGTCGGCGGGGTGAACACTGAAGCTTTCTTT CASRLVGGVNTEAFF
TRBJ2-5 - few TRBV30 TGTGCCTGGAGTGTAAGGGGGGCTGGGACCCAGTACTTC CAWSVRGAGTQYF
TRBJ1-1 - - TRBV7-2 TGTGCCAGCAGCTCACAGGGTAGGGGGTTGAACACTGAAGCTTTCTTT CASSSQGRGLNTEAFF
TRBJ1-1 - - TRBV20-1 TGCAGTTCCTCCCCCACACCTGAAGCTTTCTTT CSSSPTPEAFF
TRBJ1-5 - - TRBV6-1 TGTGCCAGCAGTGAGGGGGCTGGTACACCCGACGGGCCCCAGCATTTT CASSEGAGTPDGPQHF
TRBJ2-7 - - TRBV2 TGTGCCAGCAGTGAGGTCTACGAGCAGTACTTC CASSEVYEQYF